A single T cell receptor beta chain is shown here with its context. Its antigen is undetermined. This specimen belongs to a study of T cell responses to AZD1222 COVID-19 vaccine. Study-wide points: Scientists sampled the repertoires only once the peak T cell response had passed.

The CDR3 extends over 16 amino acids. CDR1 is SGHRS and CDR2 is YFSETQ in the germline V gene. After removal of 0 bases from V and 3 bases from J, the junction contained 6 bases not matched to a gene. Assay used: immunoSEQ multiplex PCR; TCRdb lists only in-frame clones, some missing. The table includes fewer than 200,000 clones, 88% detected once. The TCR comes from an adult who received the AZD1222 COVID-19 vaccine. The chain couples TRBV5-1 to TRBJ1-1; 9 bases line up with TRBD1. This specimen consisted of peripheral blood, obtained 28 days after the second AZD1222 dose. CDR3 residues: CASSLAGTGWHTEAFF. The CDR3 coding sequence is TGCGCCAGCAGCTTGGCCGGGACAGGGTGGCACACTGAAGCTTTCTTT.